Listed below are T cell receptor beta chains from one sample, sequenced in a study of T cells in Graves' hyperthyroidism and ophthalmopathy. TCRdb processed the multiplex PCR reads anew with MiXCR; each CDR3 protein has one entry. The repertoire consists of a few hundred thousand distinct CDR3 sequences, with around 46% occurring once and the leading ten covering around 7.7%. Sequencing was carried out using peripheral blood or thyroid tissue (not recorded which). These receptors all stem from a woman aged 18 to 35 with Graves' hyperthyroidism. CDR3s leave out the opening cysteine and the closing phenylalanine or tryptophan. Each record gives: CDR3 protein, V gene, CDR3 length, J gene.

SASSQALSYEQY TRBV20-1 12 TRBJ2-7
ASSPTENTGAF TRBV6-6 11 TRBJ1-1
ASSIQRAETTEAF TRBV19 13 TRBJ1-1
SVEGGQAQH TRBV29-1 9 TRBJ1-5
ASSQDPRELF TRBV7-6 10 TRBJ2-2
ASQAGGIGDTQY TRBV9 12 TRBJ2-3
ASSHHSGNTIY TRBV3-1 11 TRBJ1-3
ATSTRAGGSRYEH TRBV15 13 TRBJ1-5
SVTARTMNTEAF TRBV29-1 12 TRBJ1-1
ATSRERTGRSPLH TRBV15 13 TRBJ1-6
SASPGRGVETQY TRBV20-1 12 TRBJ2-5
ASSYSQGVVETQY TRBV6-5 13 TRBJ2-5
SLVGPNYGYT TRBV29-1 10 TRBJ1-2
ASSSDSGRAGETQY TRBV7-3 14 TRBJ2-5
ASSETGDNEQF TRBV6-4 11 TRBJ2-1
ASARQGGETQY TRBV7-2 11 TRBJ2-5
ASSGTSGHNELF TRBV2 12 TRBJ2-2